This is a list of T cell receptor beta chains from one sample in a study of blood T cell repertoires in COVID-19. TCRdb's table, derived via immunoSEQ multiplex PCR, lists solely in-frame clones and lacks some. The data show 200,000 to 250,000 clones, 65% to 90% seen once. Sequenced sample: peripheral blood. Every receptor here comes from a woman in her seventies with COVID-19, enrolled during active disease. CDR3s leave out the opening cysteine and the closing phenylalanine or tryptophan. Each record gives: clone size, CDR3 length, V gene, J gene, CDR3 protein. For some rows the clone size is stated as once, few or many, or as a class when expanded; others skip it.

.	12	TRBV6-5	TRBJ2-7	ATLPGGLGGEQY
once	13	TRBV9	TRBJ2-5	ASSTRIGGSETQY
.	12	TRBV6-2/TRBV6-3	TRBJ1-2	ASSSKTDNYGYT
.	13	TRBV9	TRBJ2-7	ASSAGTGSSYEQY
once	13	TRBV2	TRBJ2-1	ASSVTSREDNEQF
.	13	TRBV18	TRBJ2-6	ASSPLFSGANVLT
.	15	TRBV4-1	TRBJ1-5	ASSQVAGGGLDQPQH
once	15	TRBV10-3	TRBJ2-2	AISENQGAGNTGELF
.	13	TRBV7-2	TRBJ1-1	ASSPQPQGNTEAF
.	12	TRBV7-3	TRBJ1-1	ASSRTGSNTEAF
.	12	TRBV11-3	TRBJ2-5	ASSTTGKQETQY
.	13	TRBV5-4	TRBJ1-1	ASSYPGQGASEAF
.	11	TRBV7-8	TRBJ2-1	ASSFGTDRGGF
.	13	TRBV5-1	TRBJ1-5	ASSLGQGAFQPQH
.	12	TRBV20-1	TRBJ2-1	SASGREPYNEQF
.	13	TRBV7-2	TRBJ1-1	ASSQGSTMNTEAF
.	11	TRBV5-4	TRBJ2-5	ASSYPGTSGTY
.	12	TRBV6-6	TRBJ1-5	ASRQTDSNQPQH
.	14	TRBV7-9	TRBJ1-1	ASSPSFRGTGTEAF
.	17	TRBV3-1/TRBV3-2	TRBJ2-2	ASSQGPPSGGPNTGELF
.	11	TRBV5-6	TRBJ1-1	ASSYDKNTEAF
.	12	TRBV28	TRBJ1-2	ASSLGRTDYGYT
.	12	TRBV9	TRBJ1-1	ASSARTQDTEAF
few	13	TRBV19	TRBJ1-1	ASSIVRGLMAEAF